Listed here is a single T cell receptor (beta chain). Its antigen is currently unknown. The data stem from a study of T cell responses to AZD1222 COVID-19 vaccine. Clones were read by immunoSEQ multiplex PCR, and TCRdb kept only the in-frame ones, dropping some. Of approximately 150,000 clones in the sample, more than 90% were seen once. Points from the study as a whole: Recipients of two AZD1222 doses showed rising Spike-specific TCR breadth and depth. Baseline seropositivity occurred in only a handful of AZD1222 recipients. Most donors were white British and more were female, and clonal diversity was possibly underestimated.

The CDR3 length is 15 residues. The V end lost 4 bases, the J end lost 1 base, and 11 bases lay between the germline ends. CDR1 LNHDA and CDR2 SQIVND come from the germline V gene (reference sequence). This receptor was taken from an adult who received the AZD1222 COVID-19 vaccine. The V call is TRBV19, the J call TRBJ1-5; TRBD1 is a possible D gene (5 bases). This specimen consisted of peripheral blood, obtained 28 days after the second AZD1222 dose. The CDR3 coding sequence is TGTGCCAGTAGTAGGGACGGGGGAAGCAATCAGCCCCAGCATTTT. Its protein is CASSRDGGSNQPQHF.